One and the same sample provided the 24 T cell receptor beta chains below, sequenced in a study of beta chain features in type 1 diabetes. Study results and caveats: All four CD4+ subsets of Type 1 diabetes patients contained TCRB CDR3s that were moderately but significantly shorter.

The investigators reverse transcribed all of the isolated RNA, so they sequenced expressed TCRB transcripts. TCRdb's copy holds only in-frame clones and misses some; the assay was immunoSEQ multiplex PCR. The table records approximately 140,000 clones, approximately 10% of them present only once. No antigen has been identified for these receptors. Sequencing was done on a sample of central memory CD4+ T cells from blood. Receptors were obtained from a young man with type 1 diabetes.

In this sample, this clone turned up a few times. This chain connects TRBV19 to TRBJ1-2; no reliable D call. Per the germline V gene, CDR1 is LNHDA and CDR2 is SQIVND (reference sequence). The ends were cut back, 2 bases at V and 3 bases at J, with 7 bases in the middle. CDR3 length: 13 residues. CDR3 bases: TGTGCCAGTAGTATATTCGGGGACTATGGCTACACCTTC. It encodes CASSIFGDYGYTF.

The CDR3 loop is CASSNRDSPYEQYF. The CDR3 DNA reads as TGTGCCAGCAGCAACCGGGACAGTCCCTACGAGCAGTACTTC. The V and J genes are TRBV5-4 and TRBJ2-7; TRBD1 aligns across 7 bases. V was pared by 4 bases and J by 2 bases, with 6 bases of the junction left unmatched. The CDR3 has 14 residues. Germline CDR1 and CDR2: SGHNT and YYREEE (reference sequence).

In DNA form, the CDR3 reads TGTGCCAGCAGCTTAGCAGGGTCGGGAGCTGGCTACACCTTC. This translates into CASSLAGSGAGYTF. The V gene is TRBV7-8, the J gene TRBJ1-2, with no clear D. The germline gives CDR1 SGHVS, CDR2 FQNEAQ. Trimming pared 0 bases from V and 7 bases from J, leaving 12 bases between. CDR3 length equals 14 residues.

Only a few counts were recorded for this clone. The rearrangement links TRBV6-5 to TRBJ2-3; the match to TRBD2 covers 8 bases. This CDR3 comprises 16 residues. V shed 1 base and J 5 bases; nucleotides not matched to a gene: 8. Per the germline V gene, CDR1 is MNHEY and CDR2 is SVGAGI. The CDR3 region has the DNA TGTGCCAGCAGTTACTTTACGGGGGGGCCTAGAGATACGCAGTATTTT. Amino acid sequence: CASSYFTGGPRDTQYF.

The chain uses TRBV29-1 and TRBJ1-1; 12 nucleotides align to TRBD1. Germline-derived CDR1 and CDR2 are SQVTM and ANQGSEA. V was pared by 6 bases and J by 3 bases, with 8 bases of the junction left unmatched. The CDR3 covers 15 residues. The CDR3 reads CSVAGTGGVHTEAFF. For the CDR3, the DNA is TGCAGCGTCGCCGGGACAGGGGGCGTCCACACTGAAGCTTTCTTT. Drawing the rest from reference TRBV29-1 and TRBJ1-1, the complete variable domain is SAVISQKPSRDICQRGTSLTIQCQVDSQVTMMFWYRQQPGQSLTLIATANQGSEATYESGFVIDKFPISRPNLTFSTLTVSNMSPEDSSIYLCSVAGTGGVHTEAFFGQGTRLTVV.

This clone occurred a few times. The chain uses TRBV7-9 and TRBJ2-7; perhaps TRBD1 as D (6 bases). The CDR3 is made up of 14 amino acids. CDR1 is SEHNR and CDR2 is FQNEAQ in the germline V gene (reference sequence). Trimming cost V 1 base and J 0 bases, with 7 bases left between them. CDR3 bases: TGTGCCAGCAGCTTAGAGGGACACTCCTACGAGCAGTACTTC. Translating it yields CASSLEGHSYEQYF.

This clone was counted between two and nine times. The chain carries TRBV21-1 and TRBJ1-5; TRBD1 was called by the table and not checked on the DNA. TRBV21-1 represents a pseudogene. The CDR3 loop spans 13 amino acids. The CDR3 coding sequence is TGTGCCAGGGATCCCGACAGGCCCAAGCCCCAGCATTTT. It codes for CARDPDRPKPQHF.

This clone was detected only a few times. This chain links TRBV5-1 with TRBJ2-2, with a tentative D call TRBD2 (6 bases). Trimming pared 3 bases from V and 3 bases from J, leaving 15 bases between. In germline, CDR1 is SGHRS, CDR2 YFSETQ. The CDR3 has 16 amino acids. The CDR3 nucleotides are TGCGCCAGCAGCTCTTCGGGGGTCGTTTACACCGGGGAGCTGTTTTTT. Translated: CASSSSGVVYTGELFF.

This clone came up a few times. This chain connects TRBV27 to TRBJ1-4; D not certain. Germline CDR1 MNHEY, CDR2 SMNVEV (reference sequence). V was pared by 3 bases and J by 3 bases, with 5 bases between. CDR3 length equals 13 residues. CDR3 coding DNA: TGTGCCAGCAGTTTGGCCTCTAATGAAAAACTGTTTTTT. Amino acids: CASSLASNEKLFF.

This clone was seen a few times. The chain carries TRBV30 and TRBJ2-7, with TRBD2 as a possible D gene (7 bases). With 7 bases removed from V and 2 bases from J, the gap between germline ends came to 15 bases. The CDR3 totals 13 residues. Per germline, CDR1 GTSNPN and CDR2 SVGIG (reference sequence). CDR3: CAFRGEGAYEQYF. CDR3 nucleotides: TGTGCCTTTCGGGGGGAGGGGGCCTACGAGCAGTACTTC. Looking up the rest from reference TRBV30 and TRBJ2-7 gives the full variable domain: SQTIHQWPATLVQPVGSPLSLECTVEGTSNPNLYWYRQAAGRGLQLLFYSVGIGQISSEVPQNLSASRPQDRQFILSSKKLLLSDSGFYLCAFRGEGAYEQYFGPGTRLTVT.

CDR3 loop: CASSFPGQDPSNTEAFF. The CDR3, as DNA: TGCGCCAGCAGCTTTCCGGGACAGGATCCATCGAACACTGAAGCTTTCTTT. The rearrangement joins TRBV5-1 to TRBJ1-1; 8 bases fit TRBD1. CDR3 size: 17 residues. Germline lookup yields CDR1 SGHRS and CDR2 YFSETQ. V was clipped by 2 bases and J by 1 base; unmatched bases: 10. The variable domain in full, with the rest retrieved from reference TRBV5-1 and TRBJ1-1, is KAGVTQTPRYLIKTRGQQVTLSCSPISGHRSVSWYQQTPGQGLQFLFEYFSETQRNKGNFPGRFSGRQFSNSRSEMNVSTLELGDSALYLCASSFPGQDPSNTEAFFGQGTRLTVV.

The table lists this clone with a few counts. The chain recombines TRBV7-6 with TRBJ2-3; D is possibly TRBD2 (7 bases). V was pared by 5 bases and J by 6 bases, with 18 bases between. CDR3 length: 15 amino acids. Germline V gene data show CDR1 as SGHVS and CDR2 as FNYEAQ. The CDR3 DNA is TGTGCCAGCAGCCTCCCCACGGGGGGCGCGGATACGCAGTATTTT. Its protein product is CASSLPTGGADTQYF.

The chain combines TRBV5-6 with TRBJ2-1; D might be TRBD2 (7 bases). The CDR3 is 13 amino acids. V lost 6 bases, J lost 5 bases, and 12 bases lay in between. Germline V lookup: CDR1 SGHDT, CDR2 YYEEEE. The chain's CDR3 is CASMRGPNNEQFF. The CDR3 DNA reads TGTGCCAGCATGCGGGGGCCAAACAATGAGCAGTTCTTC.

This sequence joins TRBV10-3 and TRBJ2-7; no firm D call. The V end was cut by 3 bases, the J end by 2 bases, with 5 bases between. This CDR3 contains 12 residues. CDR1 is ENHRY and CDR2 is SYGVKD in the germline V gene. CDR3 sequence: CAISDEAYEQYF. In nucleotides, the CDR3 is TGTGCCATCAGTGATGAGGCCTACGAGCAGTACTTC.

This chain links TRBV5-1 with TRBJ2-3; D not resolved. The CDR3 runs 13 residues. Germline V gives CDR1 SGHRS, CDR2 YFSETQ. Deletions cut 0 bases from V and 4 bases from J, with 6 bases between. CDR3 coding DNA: TGCGCCAGCAGCTTGGAAACTGCAGATACGCAGTATTTT. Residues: CASSLETADTQYF.

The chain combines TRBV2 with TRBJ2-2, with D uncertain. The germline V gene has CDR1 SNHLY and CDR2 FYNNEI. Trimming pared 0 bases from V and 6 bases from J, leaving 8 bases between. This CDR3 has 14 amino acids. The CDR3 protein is CASSEAPSPGELFF. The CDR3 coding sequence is TGTGCCAGCAGTGAAGCTCCCTCCCCCGGGGAGCTGTTTTTT.

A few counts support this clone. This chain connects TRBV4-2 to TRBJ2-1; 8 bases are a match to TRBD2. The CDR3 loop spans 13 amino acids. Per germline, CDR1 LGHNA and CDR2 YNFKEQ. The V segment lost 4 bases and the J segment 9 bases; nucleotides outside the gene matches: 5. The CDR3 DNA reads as TGTGCCAGCAGCCTCGGTAGCGGGATTGAGCAGTTCTTC. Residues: CASSLGSGIEQFF.

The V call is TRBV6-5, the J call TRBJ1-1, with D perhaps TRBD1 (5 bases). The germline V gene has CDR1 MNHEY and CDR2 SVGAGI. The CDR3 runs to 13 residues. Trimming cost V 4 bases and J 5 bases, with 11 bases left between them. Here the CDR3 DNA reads TGTGCCAGCAGTTGGGGCCGGGGGACTGAAGCTTTCTTT. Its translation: CASSWGRGTEAFF.

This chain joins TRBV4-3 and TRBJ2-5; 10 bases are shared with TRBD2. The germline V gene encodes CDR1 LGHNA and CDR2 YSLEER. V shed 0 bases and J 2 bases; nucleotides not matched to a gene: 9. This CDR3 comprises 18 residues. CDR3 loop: CASSQDFSGGGHQETQYF. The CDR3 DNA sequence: TGCGCCAGCAGCCAAGATTTCAGCGGGGGGGGACATCAAGAGACCCAGTACTTC.

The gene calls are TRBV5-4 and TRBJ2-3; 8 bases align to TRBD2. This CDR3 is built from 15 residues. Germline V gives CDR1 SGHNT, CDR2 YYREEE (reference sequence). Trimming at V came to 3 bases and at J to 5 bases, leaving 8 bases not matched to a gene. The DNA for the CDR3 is TGTGCCAGCAGCTCGGCTCGGGGGGGCCGAGATACGCAGTATTTT. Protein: CASSSARGGRDTQYF.

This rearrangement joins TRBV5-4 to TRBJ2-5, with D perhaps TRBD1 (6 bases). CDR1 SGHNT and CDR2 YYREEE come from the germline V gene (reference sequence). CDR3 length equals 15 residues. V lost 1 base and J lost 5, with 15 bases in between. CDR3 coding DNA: TGTGCCAGCAGCTTGCCCGGGACAAGCAGGGAGACCCAGTACTTC. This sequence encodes CASSLPGTSRETQYF.

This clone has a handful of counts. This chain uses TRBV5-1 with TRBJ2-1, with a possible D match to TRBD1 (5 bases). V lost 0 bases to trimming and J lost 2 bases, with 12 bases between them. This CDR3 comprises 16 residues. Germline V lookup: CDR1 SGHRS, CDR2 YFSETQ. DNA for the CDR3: TGCGCCAGCAGCTTGGGTGGTGGGGCAACCTACAATGAGCAGTTCTTC. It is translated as CASSLGGGATYNEQFF.

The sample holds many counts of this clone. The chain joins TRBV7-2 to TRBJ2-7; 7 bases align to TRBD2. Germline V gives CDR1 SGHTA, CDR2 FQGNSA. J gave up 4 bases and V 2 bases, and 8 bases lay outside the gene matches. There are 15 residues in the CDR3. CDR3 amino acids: CASSLYGGSEYEQYF. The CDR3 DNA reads TGTGCCAGCAGCTTATACGGGGGGAGCGAATACGAGCAGTACTTC.

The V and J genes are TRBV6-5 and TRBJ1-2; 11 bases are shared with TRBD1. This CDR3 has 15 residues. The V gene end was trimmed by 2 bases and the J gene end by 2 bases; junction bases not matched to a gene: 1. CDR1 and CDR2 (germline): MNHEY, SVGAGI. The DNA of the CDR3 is TGTGCCAGCAGTTACCGGACAGGGGGCAACTATGGCTACACCTTC. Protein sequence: CASSYRTGGNYGYTF.